This T cell receptor (beta chain) came from a study of blood T cell repertoires in COVID-19. The germline V and J ends were trimmed by 4 bases and 1 base, with 10 bases remaining between them. The CDR3 runs to 14 residues. Germline V gene lookup returns CDR1 MGHRA and CDR2 YSYEKL. A single count supports this clone. Original processing methods: Amplifying reference gene primers gave estimates of nucleated cell counts. Using immunoSEQ multiplex PCR, the repertoire was profiled, and TCRdb retains in-frame clones only, with some absent. That table furnishes V, J and clone size, whereas the DNA furnished D and trimming. The top ten clones hold 1.5% to 2% of a sample with around 270,000 clones, about 88% of them seen once.

Sequencing input: peripheral blood. This TCR was recovered from a young man with active or convalescent COVID-19. V is TRBV4-1 and J is TRBJ1-1; D remains unclear. The CDR3 nucleotides read TGCGCCAGCAGCCCCCAGATTGAGAACACTGAAGCTTTCTTT. The encoded protein is CASSPQIENTEAFF.